This TCR beta chain derives from a study of tissue T cells after allogeneic stem cell transplantation. Study-level information: Gastrointestinal graft-versus-host disease was present in all patients, each treated with several therapy lines. Four to six GVHD patients had recipient-origin PBMCs collected before transplant. Smaller viable blood or marrow samples skipped sorting for direct DNA extraction.

CDR3 sequences, V/J genes, frequencies and template counts came from survey-depth TCRbeta sequencing. The repertoire was sequenced with immunoSEQ multiplex PCR; TCRdb's copy has only in-frame clones and lacks some. The data show some 45,000 clones, roughly 92% seen once. The V gene lost 3 bases and the J gene lost 0 bases, with 9 bases spanning the gap. CDR3 length: 15 residues. The germline V gene has CDR1 SGHTA and CDR2 FQGTGA. The chain recombines TRBV7-3 with TRBJ2-1; D not certain. The specimen was blood, collected before transplantation. This receptor was obtained from a woman aged 40 to 75 who later had graft-versus-host disease after an allogeneic stem cell transplant. The CDR3 DNA follows: TGTGCCAGCAGCTTGGCGGCAAGCTCCTACAATGAGCAGTTCTTC. It yields the protein CASSLAASSYNEQFF.